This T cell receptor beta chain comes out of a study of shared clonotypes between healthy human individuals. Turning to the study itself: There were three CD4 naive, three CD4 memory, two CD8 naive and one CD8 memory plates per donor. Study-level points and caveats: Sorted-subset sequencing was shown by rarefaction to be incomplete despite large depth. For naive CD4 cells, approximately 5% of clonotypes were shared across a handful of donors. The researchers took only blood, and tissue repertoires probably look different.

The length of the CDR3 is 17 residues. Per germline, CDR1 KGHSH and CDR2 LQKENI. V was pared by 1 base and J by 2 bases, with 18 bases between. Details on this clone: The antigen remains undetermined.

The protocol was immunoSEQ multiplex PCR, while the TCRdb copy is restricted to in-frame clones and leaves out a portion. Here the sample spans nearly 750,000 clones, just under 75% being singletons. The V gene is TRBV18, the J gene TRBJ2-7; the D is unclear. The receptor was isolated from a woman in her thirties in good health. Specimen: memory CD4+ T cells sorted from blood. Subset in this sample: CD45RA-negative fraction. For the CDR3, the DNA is TGTGCCAGCTCACCACTGGGTTTCGCAGTAAATGCCTACGAGCAGTACTTC. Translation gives CASSPLGFAVNAYEQYF.